The 16 T cell receptor beta chains reported below all come from one sample, sequenced in a study of blood T cell repertoires in COVID-19. TCRdb's copy holds only in-frame clones and misses some; the assay was immunoSEQ multiplex PCR. The sample has hundreds of thousands of clones, nearly 90% seen once; the top ten hold 0.8% to 1.3%. Sequencing was performed on peripheral blood. The source is a woman between 40 and 55 years old with COVID-19, enrolled during active disease.

V is TRBV5-1 and J is TRBJ2-2, with D maybe TRBD1 (6 bases). V gave up 4 bases and J gave up 1 base, with 11 bases separating them. CDR3 length equals 15 residues. The germline gives CDR1 SGHRS, CDR2 YFSETQ. The CDR3 region is CASSPRTVNTGELFF. CDR3 nucleotides: TGCGCCAGCAGCCCCCGGACAGTGAACACCGGGGAGCTGTTTTTT.

This clone appeared a single time. The genes are TRBV5-5 and TRBJ1-5; D might be TRBD1 (5 bases). Germline CDR1 reads SGHKS; CDR2 reads YYEKEE (reference sequence). V shed 3 bases and J shed 3 bases, with 10 bases lying between them. CDR3 length: 14 residues. The DNA of the CDR3 is TGTGCCAGCAGCTGGGGCCAGGTCAATCAGCCCCAGCATTTT. Translating it yields CASSWGQVNQPQHF.

This clone occurred a few times. The chain joins TRBV7-3 to TRBJ1-6, with D possibly being TRBD1 (5 bases). The V end was cut by 4 bases, the J end by 8 bases, with 9 bases between. Germline assignment: CDR1 SGHTA and CDR2 FQGTGA. CDR3 length: 13 amino acids. The CDR3 DNA follows: TGTGCCAGCAGCTCAGGGCTGGATTCACCCCTCCACTTT. Amino acid sequence: CASSSGLDSPLHF.

The chain links TRBV5-1 to TRBJ2-5; weak D call: TRBD1 (6 bases). Germline CDR1 SGHRS, CDR2 YFSETQ. V was clipped by 4 bases and J by 2 bases, with 15 bases between them. This CDR3 spans 15 amino acids. The CDR3 DNA is TGCGCCAGCAGCCGGACAGCGCCCACACAAGAGACCCAGTACTTC. Protein product: CASSRTAPTQETQYF.

This clone was seen once. CDR3 sequence reads: CASSPGRTAEVGEQYF. CDR3 sequence (DNA): TGTGCCAGCAGTCCGGGCCGGACAGCGGAGGTGGGGGAGCAGTACTTC. This chain links TRBV27 with TRBJ2-7; D perhaps matches TRBD1 (6 bases). Trimming removed 5 bases at V and 7 bases at J, with 24 bases between. The CDR3 is made up of 16 amino acids. The germline gives CDR1 MNHEY, CDR2 SMNVEV (reference sequence).

The V and J genes are TRBV6-5 and TRBJ2-2, with D possibly matching TRBD2 (6 bases). This CDR3 comprises 14 residues. V lost 8 bases and J lost 0, with 10 bases in between. CDR1 and CDR2 (germline): MNHEY, SVGAGI. In nucleotides, the CDR3 is TGTGCCAGCCCGGGGACTGCGAACACCGGGGAGCTGTTTTTT. Translated: CASPGTANTGELFF.

The chain is built from TRBV7-9 and TRBJ2-5; 9 bases map to TRBD1. The V and J ends lost 5 bases and 5 bases, in that order; junction bases with no gene match: 6. This CDR3 has 14 residues. Germline CDR1 and CDR2: SEHNR and FQNEAQ (reference sequence). As DNA, the CDR3 is TGTGCCAGCAGCCGGGACAGGGTCTGGGAGACCCAGTACTTC. Translation: CASSRDRVWETQYF. Complete variable domain (other parts from reference TRBV7-9 and TRBJ2-5): DTGVSQNPRHKITKRGQNVTFRCDPISEHNRLYWYRQTLGQGPEFLTYFQNEAQLEKSRLLSDRFSAERPKGSFSTLEIQRTEQGDSAMYLCASSRDRVWETQYFGPGTRLLVL.

The rearrangement joins TRBV18 to TRBJ1-5; 8 nucleotides align to TRBD1. The germline V gene has CDR1 KGHSH and CDR2 LQKENI. This CDR3 has 14 residues. V dropped 4 bases and J dropped 3; count of bases not matched to a gene: 2. CDR3: CASSRTGNNQPQHF. The CDR3 region has the DNA TGTGCCAGCTCACGGACAGGGAACAATCAGCCCCAGCATTTT. Combining the CDR3 with reference TRBV18 and TRBJ1-5 gives the whole variable domain NAGVMQNPRHLVRRRGQEARLRCSPMKGHSHVYWYRQLPEEGLKFMVYLQKENIIDESGMPKERFSAEFPKEGPSILRIQQVVRGDSAAYFCASSRTGNNQPQHFGDGTRLSIL.

The chain is built from TRBV4-1 and TRBJ1-1; the D is unclear. The CDR3 has 17 residues. Trimming took 0 bases from V and 0 from J, leaving 14 bases between them. Germline V gene data show CDR1 as MGHRA and CDR2 as YSYEKL. CDR3 residues: CASSQDQVLSLNTEAFF. The CDR3 DNA is TGCGCCAGCAGCCAAGATCAGGTCCTCTCTTTGAACACTGAAGCTTTCTTT.

The chain links TRBV6-6 to TRBJ1-1; the match to TRBD1 covers 10 bases. V lost 0 bases to trimming and J lost 4 bases; unmatched junction nucleotides: 5. CDR3 length equals 16 residues. Germline V gives CDR1 MNHNY, CDR2 SVGAGI (reference sequence). CDR3: CASSYSDRGRSTEAFF. Written as DNA, the CDR3 is TGTGCCAGCAGTTACTCCGACAGGGGGCGCAGCACTGAAGCTTTCTTT.

The CDR3 protein is CASSPPTGGIGEKLFF. The CDR3, as DNA: TGTGCCAGCAGTCCCCCGACAGGGGGTATTGGGGAAAAACTGTTTTTT. V gene TRBV28 combines with J gene TRBJ1-4, with 9 nucleotides matching TRBD1. This CDR3 region has 16 residues. CDR1 and CDR2 from the germline V gene are MDHEN and SYDVKM. J was trimmed by 8 bases and V by 5 bases; bases with no gene match: 12.

V usage is TRBV7-2 and J usage is TRBJ1-4; no firm D call. Germline V lookup: CDR1 SGHTA, CDR2 FQGNSA. The length of the CDR3 is 13 residues. V lost 1 base to trimming and J lost 8 bases, with 8 bases between them. In DNA form, the CDR3 reads TGTGCCAGCAGCTTAGATCCAGGCGAAAAACTGTTTTTT. Its protein is CASSLDPGEKLFF.

This clone appeared a single time. The chain joins TRBV11-3 to TRBJ2-5; D is perhaps TRBD1 (5 bases). CDR3 length: 14 residues. In germline, CDR1 is SGHNT, CDR2 YENEEA. V lost 2 bases to trimming and J lost 1 base, with 8 bases between them. The CDR3 is CASSLRQSQETQYF. For the CDR3, the DNA is TGTGCCAGCAGCTTACGACAGTCCCAAGAGACCCAGTACTTC. The full variable domain, completed using reference TRBV11-3 and TRBJ2-5, is EAGVVQSPRYKIIEKKQPVAFWCNPISGHNTLYWYLQNLGQGPELLIRYENEEAVDDSQLPKDRFSAERLKGVDSTLKIQPAELGDSAVYLCASSLRQSQETQYFGPGTRLLVL.

V is TRBV27 and J is TRBJ1-6; D gene uncertain. In germline, CDR1 is MNHEY, CDR2 SMNVEV (reference sequence). V lost 3 bases and J 8 bases, leaving 11 bases between the germline ends. This CDR3 has 14 amino acids. DNA for the CDR3: TGTGCCAGCAGTTTTATTTACCGGGATTCACCCCTCCACTTT. Amino acids: CASSFIYRDSPLHF.

This clone was seen only once. The sample holds other DNA sequences that translate to the same CDR3. This chain connects TRBV18 to TRBJ2-5; D remains ambiguous. Looked up from germline, CDR1 is KGHSH and CDR2 is LQKENI. V gave up 2 bases and J gave up 2 bases, with 3 bases separating them. The CDR3 contains 12 residues. The CDR3 region is CASSPEQETQYF. CDR3 DNA: TGTGCCAGCTCACCAGAGCAAGAGACCCAGTACTTC. Filled out from reference TRBV18 and TRBJ2-5, the complete variable domain reads NAGVMQNPRHLVRRRGQEARLRCSPMKGHSHVYWYRQLPEEGLKFMVYLQKENIIDESGMPKERFSAEFPKEGPSILRIQQVVRGDSAAYFCASSPEQETQYFGPGTRLLVL.

The J gene is TRBJ2-1, the V gene TRBV21-1; the table calls TRBD2, which could not be checked here. TRBV21-1 represents a pseudogene. The CDR3 length is 22 residues. CDR3 in DNA: TGTGCCAGCAGCGGGGGGGACAGGCTGGGGCTAGCGGGAGTCATTTCCTACAATGAGCAGTTCTTC. This translates into CASSGGDRLGLAGVISYNEQFF.